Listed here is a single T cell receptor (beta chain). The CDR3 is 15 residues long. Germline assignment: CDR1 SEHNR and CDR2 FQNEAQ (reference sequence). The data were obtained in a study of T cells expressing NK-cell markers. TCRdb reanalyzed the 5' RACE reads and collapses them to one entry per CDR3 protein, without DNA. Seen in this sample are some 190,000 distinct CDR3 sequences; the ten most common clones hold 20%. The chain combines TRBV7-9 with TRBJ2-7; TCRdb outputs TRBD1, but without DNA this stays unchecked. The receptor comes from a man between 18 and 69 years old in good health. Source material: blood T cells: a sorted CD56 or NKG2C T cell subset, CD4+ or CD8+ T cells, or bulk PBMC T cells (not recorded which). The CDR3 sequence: CASSLGQGETYEQYF. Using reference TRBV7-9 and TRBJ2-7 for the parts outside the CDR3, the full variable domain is DTGVSQNPRHKITKRGQNVTFRCDPISEHNRLYWYRQTLGQGPEFLTYFQNEAQLEKSRLLSDRFSAERPKGSFSTLEIQRTEQGDSAMYLCASSLGQGETYEQYFGPGTRLTVT.